This TCR beta chain was recovered during a study of shared clonotypes between healthy human individuals. Overall study context: Researchers assigned three CD4 naive, three CD4 memory, two CD8 naive and one CD8 memory plate to each donor. Study-level points and caveats: Investigators expected sequencing depth to affect clonotype sharing among donors.

Comment on this clone: Its antigen is not known.

V gave up 5 bases and J gave up 3 bases, with 18 bases separating them. The germline CDR1 and CDR2 sequences are SGDLS and YYNGEE. This CDR3 spans 16 amino acids. Libraries were prepared by immunoSEQ multiplex PCR; TCRdb keeps only in-frame clonotypes and omits some of them. Of about 990,000 clones in the sample, about 84% are singletons; the top ten hold 0.55% to 0.7%. The material sequenced was memory CD4+ T cells from PBMCs. Indicated subset: CD45RA-negative fraction. This receptor was obtained from a man younger than 30 in good health. Some clones in this sample may be carry-over from other donors' samples. V is TRBV9 and J is TRBJ2-4; possibly TRBD2 for D (6 bases). The CDR3 sequence is CASSLTRDLDKNIQYF. CDR3 bases: TGTGCCAGCAGTTTGACCAGGGACTTGGACAAAAACATTCAGTACTTC.